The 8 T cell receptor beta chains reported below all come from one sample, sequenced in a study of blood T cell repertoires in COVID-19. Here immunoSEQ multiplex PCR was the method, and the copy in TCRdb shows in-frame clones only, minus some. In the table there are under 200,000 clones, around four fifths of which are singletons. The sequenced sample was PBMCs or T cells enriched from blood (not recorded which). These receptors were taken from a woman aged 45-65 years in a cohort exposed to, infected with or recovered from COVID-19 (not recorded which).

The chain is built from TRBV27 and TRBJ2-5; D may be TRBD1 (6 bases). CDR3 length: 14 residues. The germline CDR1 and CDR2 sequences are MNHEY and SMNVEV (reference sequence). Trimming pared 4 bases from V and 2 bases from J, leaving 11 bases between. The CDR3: CASSSTGKQETQYF. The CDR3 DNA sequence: TGTGCCAGCAGTTCCACAGGGAAGCAAGAGACCCAGTACTTC.

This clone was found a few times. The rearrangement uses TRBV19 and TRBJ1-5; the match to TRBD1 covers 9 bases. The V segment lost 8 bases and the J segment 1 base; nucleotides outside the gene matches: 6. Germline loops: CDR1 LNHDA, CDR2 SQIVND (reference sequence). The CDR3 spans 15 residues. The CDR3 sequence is CASGKGQGSNQPQHF. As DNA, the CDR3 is TGTGCCAGTGGCAAAGGACAGGGGAGCAATCAGCCCCAGCATTTT.

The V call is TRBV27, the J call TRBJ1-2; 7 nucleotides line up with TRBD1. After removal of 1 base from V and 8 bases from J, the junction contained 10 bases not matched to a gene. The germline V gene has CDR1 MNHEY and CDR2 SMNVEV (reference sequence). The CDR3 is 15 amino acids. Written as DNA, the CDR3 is TGTGCCAGCAGTTTATTGACCTTAGGGGGCGGCGGCTACACCTTC. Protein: CASSLLTLGGGGYTF.

CDR3 bases: TGTGCCAGCAGCGTAGGGACAGATGGCTACACCTTC. This codes for CASSVGTDGYTF. V and J are TRBV9 and TRBJ1-2; D is perhaps TRBD1 (6 bases). The CDR3 covers 12 residues. Trimming cost V 0 bases and J 6 bases, with 6 bases left between them. Looked up from germline, CDR1 is SGDLS and CDR2 is YYNGEE.

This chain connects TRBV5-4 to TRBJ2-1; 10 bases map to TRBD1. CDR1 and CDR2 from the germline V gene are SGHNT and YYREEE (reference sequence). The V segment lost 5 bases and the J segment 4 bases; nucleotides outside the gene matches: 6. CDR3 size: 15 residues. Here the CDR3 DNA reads TGTGCCAGCAGTTTCGACAGGGGGCCGTACAATGAGCAGTTCTTC. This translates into CASSFDRGPYNEQFF.

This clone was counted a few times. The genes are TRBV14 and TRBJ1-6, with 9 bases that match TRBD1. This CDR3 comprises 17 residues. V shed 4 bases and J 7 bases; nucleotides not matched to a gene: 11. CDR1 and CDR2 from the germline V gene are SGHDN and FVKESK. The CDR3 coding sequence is TGTGCCAGCAGCCGGCTGGTAGGGACAGGGCTAAATTCACCCCTCCACTTT. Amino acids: CASSRLVGTGLNSPLHF.

In DNA form, the CDR3 reads TGCGCCCTTCGTAGCGGGACCCACGAGCAGTACTTC. Translated, it gives CALRSGTHEQYF. This chain connects TRBV23-1 to TRBJ2-7; TRBD2 matches 8 bases. TRBV23-1 is given ORF status, its function remaining uncertain. J was trimmed by 5 bases and V by 11 bases; bases with no gene match: 8. CDR3 length: 12 residues.

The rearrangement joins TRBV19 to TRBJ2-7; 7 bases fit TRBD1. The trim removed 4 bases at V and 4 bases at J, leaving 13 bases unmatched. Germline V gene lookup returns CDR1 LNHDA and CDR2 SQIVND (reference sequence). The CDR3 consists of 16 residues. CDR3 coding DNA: TGTGCCAGTAGTAGCCCGCGGACAGGCCCACCTTACGAGCAGTACTTC. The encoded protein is CASSSPRTGPPYEQYF.